Listed below are T cell receptor beta chains from one sample, sequenced in a study of regulatory T cells in long-lasting Graves disease. TCRdb fed the multiplex PCR reads into MiXCR, producing one record per CDR3 protein. The data show approximately 400,000 distinct CDR3 sequences, with about 15% seen just once and 16% held by the top ten. This sample was shared with a second study, whose subject was T cells in Graves' hyperthyroidism and ophthalmopathy.

Source: peripheral blood mononuclear cells (PBMCs), taken at new diagnosis, from a patient treated with antithyroid drugs. Source of these receptors: a woman in her twenties or thirties with Graves disease. CDR3s include the opening cysteine and the closing phenylalanine or tryptophan.

v_call,j_call,cdr3_aa
TRBV6-1,TRBJ2-7,CASTIGAYEQYF
TRBV5-1,TRBJ2-3,CASCRKDSFTDTQYF
TRBV7-3,TRBJ1-2,CASSPSEGLGYTF
TRBV15,TRBJ2-2,CATSYTGHATGELFF
TRBV6-2/TRBV6-3,TRBJ1-2,CASSYHPRVYGYTF
TRBV10-1,TRBJ2-3,CASSTGTLGADTQYF
TRBV6-5,TRBJ2-2,CASTYSGEGTGELFF
TRBV7-9,TRBJ1-5,CASSSLGDNQPQHF
TRBV2,TRBJ2-3,CASRTSVGTDTQYF
TRBV24-1,TRBJ2-1,CATSDGSNNEQFF
TRBV12-3/TRBV12-4,TRBJ2-7,CASTPRGSYEQYF
TRBV12-3/TRBV12-4,TRBJ2-5,CASLRQSTQETQYF
TRBV28,TRBJ1-4,CASSLKRANEKLFF
TRBV15,TRBJ2-3,CATSREGGYTDTQYF
TRBV20-1,TRBJ1-1,CSARDSGKDTEAFF
TRBV11-2,TRBJ2-7,CASSLEGFGEQYF
TRBV29-1,TRBJ2-2,CSVDRGNTGELFF
TRBV12-3/TRBV12-4,TRBJ1-2,CASSVGQLYYGYTF
TRBV11-3,TRBJ1-4,CASSQQATNEKLFF
TRBV24-1,TRBJ1-2,CATSGSGTGYGYTF
TRBV5-4,TRBJ2-5,CASSKQGPQETQYF
TRBV10-3,TRBJ2-5,CAISALGTREETQYF
TRBV20-1,TRBJ2-2,CSARVTSVRAGELFF
TRBV9,TRBJ2-1,CASSYRRSGSDNEQFF
TRBV20-1,TRBJ2-1,CSAQSSGHGGGEQFF
TRBV2,TRBJ2-7,CATRFEASALSYEQYF
TRBV20-1,TRBJ2-7,CSARVRTSGRGKIYEQYF
TRBV6-5,TRBJ2-7,CASSYSTGGYEQYF
TRBV14,TRBJ1-2,CASSQPGGPRDGYTF
TRBV6-2/TRBV6-3,TRBJ2-1,CASSYRGLAGLNEQFF
TRBV12-3/TRBV12-4,TRBJ2-3,CASSFPGLEGYF
TRBV6-2/TRBV6-3,TRBJ2-2,CASSGEGRLFF